This record looks at one T cell receptor (beta chain) sequence and its context. What it binds is not known. This entry is derived from a study of cytotoxic CD8 clonotypes in ibrutinib-treated CLL. About the study: Response specimens were obtained following a median treatment duration of roughly 11 months, with a range of 6 to 36.

A 1 in 200,000 to 1 in 1 million T cell depth was the sequencing target. Sequencing was performed with immunoSEQ multiplex PCR; in TCRdb, only in-frame clones are kept and a portion is missing. This sample has around 310,000 clones, with roughly 79% found just once. Overall study results and limits: Researchers report that baseline clonality outpaced age-matched healthy donors and tracked circulating CD8+ T-cell counts.

Germline V CDR1 and CDR2: SGHRS, YFSETQ. Trimming took 3 bases from V and 5 from J, leaving 5 bases between them. This CDR3 has 11 residues. The genes are TRBV5-1 and TRBJ1-2; D uncertain. This receptor was obtained from a human donor with chronic lymphocytic leukemia. Source: PBMCs, taken before ibrutinib treatment. CDR3 DNA: TGCGCCAGCAGCTACGGGTATGGCTACACCTTC. It is translated as CASSYGYGYTF.